The source of this TCR beta chain is a study of T cell clonality in common variable immunodeficiency (dated by TCRdb to between 2014 and 2017). Overall study results and their limits: CVID TCRbeta sequences reportedly showed fewer deletions and N-nucleotide insertions and lacked highly modified clones with 13 or more V deletions. Increased TCRbeta clonality was found in CVID subjects compared with healthy controls (t-test p = 0.018), with the increase being most characteristic of about a third of subjects. Fewer TCRbeta clones were shared among CVID subjects than among healthy controls (p < 0.0001). Correlations of repertoire features with clinical complications were constrained by heterogeneity among patients within the CVID cohort. According to the authors, finding the cause of the higher clonality in CVID would require sequencing the repertoires of T cell subpopulations. Even though DNA input was the same, control samples had an average of roughly 76,000 unique sequences each, compared with roughly 32,000 in CVID samples.

CDR1 and CDR2 are read off the germline V gene as MDHEN and SYDVKM. From its cysteine to its phenylalanine, the CDR3 spans 15 amino acids. Shown are 36 bases from within the CDR3, in frame from base 1. V is pruned by 6 bases and J by 5 bases, leaving 8 bases of the junction without a gene match. CVID samples and control samples contributed equivalent amounts of genomic DNA as sequencing input. For every sample, a 60 bp segment covering the rearranged TCRbeta CDR3 region was amplified and then sequenced. The immunoSEQ assay, a bias-corrected multiplex PCR combined with high-throughput sequencing, was used for TCRbeta amplification. The authors processed their data as follows. Every unique nucleotide sequence counted as a clone and was annotated with V, D and J genes, copy number and frequency. Sequences were labeled productive if in frame, and non-productive if out of frame or containing stop codons. As previously described, clonality was calculated on the basis of Shannon's entropy. Mean CDR3 Kyte-Doolittle hydropathy was derived from the predicted amino acid sequences of productive clones. Scaled V gene usage was hierarchically clustered using Manhattan distance and complete linkage with the R hclust function. Sharing of clones by CDR3 amino acid sequence was evaluated by resampling 12 repertoires per group over 100 rounds. The repertoires were screened for 55 to 75 published EBV-specific TCRbeta sequences and approximately 240 published CMV-specific TCRbeta sequences. Analysis left out a couple of CVID samples that produced under 10,000 sequences, so 42 CVID repertoires remained. Imported from immuneACCESS, the table was reduced by TCRdb to in-frame sequences with V and J called. These copies leave out some clones; in studies compared against another copy, an unresolved V gene accounts for under half, and the cause of the remainder is not known. V and J calls plus clone size are reproduced from that table; the DNA served to infer D and trimming. Across this sample, approximately 81,000 clones were tabulated and none appeared just once. The leading ten clones occupy 0.8% of the sample.

Both CVID patients and healthy controls were predominantly of Caucasian heritage. Heparinized peripheral whole blood samples of about 4.5 to 9 ml were collected from each donor. Genomic DNA from adults with common variable immune deficiency (CVID) and from healthy adult controls was used to sequence TCRbeta CDR3 repertoires. A total of 22 healthy adult volunteers (approximately 12 female and some 10 male; age range roughly 23 to 75 years, mean age about 34) were included in the control group. Diluted blood was density-centrifuged over Hypaque 1077 or Ficoll-Paque to isolate peripheral blood mononuclear cells. Unsorted mononuclear cells served as the source of genomic DNA, which was extracted either by Qiagen column purification or by a centrifugation-based method. This clone has a count of ten or more. Its antigen has not been determined. The CDR3 end lies 3 residues beyond the end of the read and is filled in from the germline J gene.

The receptor was derived from a person aged 18 to 70 in good health. The chain is assembled from TRBV28 and TRBJ2-4; 9 junctional bases match TRBD1. Sample: peripheral blood mononuclear cells. CDR3 DNA (partial): TGTGCCAGCAGAGTTACCTGGACAGGGGAAAACATT. Its protein reads: CASRVTWTGENI. The whole CDR3 region reads CASRVTWTGENIQYF.